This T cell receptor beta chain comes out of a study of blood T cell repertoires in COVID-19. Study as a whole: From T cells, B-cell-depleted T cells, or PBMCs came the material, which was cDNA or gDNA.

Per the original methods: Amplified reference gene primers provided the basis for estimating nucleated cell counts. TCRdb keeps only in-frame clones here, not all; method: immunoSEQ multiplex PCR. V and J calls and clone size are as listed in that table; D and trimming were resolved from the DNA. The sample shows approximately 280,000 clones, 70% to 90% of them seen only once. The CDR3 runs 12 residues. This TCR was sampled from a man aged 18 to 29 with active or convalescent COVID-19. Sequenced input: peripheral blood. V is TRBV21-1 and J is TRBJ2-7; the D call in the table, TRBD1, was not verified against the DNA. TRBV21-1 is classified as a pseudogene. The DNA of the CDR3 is TGTGCCGTCAGGGCAGTCACCCACGAGCAGTACTTC. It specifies CAVRAVTHEQYF.